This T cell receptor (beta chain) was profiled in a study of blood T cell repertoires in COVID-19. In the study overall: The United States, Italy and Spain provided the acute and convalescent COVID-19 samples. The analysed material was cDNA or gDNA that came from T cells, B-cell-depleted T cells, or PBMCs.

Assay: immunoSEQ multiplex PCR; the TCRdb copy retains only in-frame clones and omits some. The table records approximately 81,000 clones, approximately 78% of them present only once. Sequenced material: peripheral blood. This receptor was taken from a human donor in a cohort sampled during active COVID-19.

CDR3 residues: CASSRGQGGQYF. Here the CDR3 DNA reads TGTGCCAGCAGCCGCGGACAGGGCGGGCAGTACTTC. The genes are TRBV7-2 and TRBJ2-7; 8 nucleotides align to TRBD1. Germline CDR1 SGHTA, CDR2 FQGNSA. The CDR3 has 12 residues. V gave up 5 bases and J gave up 9 bases; unmatched junction bases: 6. The full variable domain, in which reference TRBV7-2 and TRBJ2-7 provide the parts outside the CDR3, is GAGVSQSPSNKVTEKGKDVELRCDPISGHTALYWYRQSLGQGLEFLIYFQGNSAPDKSGLPSDRFSAERTGGSVSTLTIQRTQQEDSAVYLCASSRGQGGQYFGPGTRLTVT.